The following is a TCR beta chain sequence with its context. The antigen is undetermined. This record comes from a study of stem cell transplantation in POMP-related autoinflammatory disease. At the level of the study: Neutrophil and platelet engraftment from the graft donor was 100% through one year after transplant.

Prominent immunodeficiency with autoinflammation defined PRAID. The germline CDR1 and CDR2 sequences are MDHEN and SYDVKM. This CDR3 is 13 amino acids long. Trimming shortened V by 6 bases and J by 2 bases, and 10 bases separated the two germline ends. The protocol was immunoSEQ multiplex PCR, while the TCRdb copy is restricted to in-frame clones and leaves out a portion. The sample records some 70,000 clones, around 90% being singletons. The study, taken as a whole, reports: Fewer unique TRB V-J gene pairings were identified in patients with PRAID. Across all analyzed T-cell subsets, patients with PRAID tended toward reduced diversity and increased clonality.

This TCR was sampled from a human patient with POMP-related autoinflammation and immune dysregulation (PRAID). The T cells may come from the graft donor. Specimen: CD4+ T cells from PBMCs, collected after stem cell transplantation. The genes are TRBV28 and TRBJ1-2; D uncertain. CDR3 sequence reads: CASSRGRNYGYTF. In nucleotides, the CDR3 is TGTGCCAGCAGCCGTGGGAGGAACTATGGCTACACCTTC.